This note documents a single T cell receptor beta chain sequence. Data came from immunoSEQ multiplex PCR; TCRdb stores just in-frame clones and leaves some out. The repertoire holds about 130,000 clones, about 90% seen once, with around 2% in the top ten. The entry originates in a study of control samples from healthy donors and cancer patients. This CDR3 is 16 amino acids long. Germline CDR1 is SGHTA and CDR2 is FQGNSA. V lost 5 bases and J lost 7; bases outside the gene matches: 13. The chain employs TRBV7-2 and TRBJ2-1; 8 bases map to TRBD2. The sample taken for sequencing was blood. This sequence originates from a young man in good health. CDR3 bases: TGTGCCAGCAGCCAGCGGGGAGCGGGAGCAAGGAATGAGCAGTTCTTC. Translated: CASSQRGAGARNEQFF.